This T cell receptor (beta chain) was captured by sequencing in a study of blood T cell repertoires in COVID-19. At the level of the study: There were acute and convalescent COVID-19 samples, and they came from the United States, Italy and Spain. In each case, the material was cDNA or gDNA derived from T cells, B-cell-depleted T cells, or PBMCs.

Here immunoSEQ multiplex PCR was the method, and the copy in TCRdb shows in-frame clones only, minus some. The sample shows 100,000 or so clones, 80% to 95% of them seen only once. Unmatched junction bases numbered 3, after V lost 5 bases and J lost 7 bases. The CDR3 runs 13 residues. This sequence originates from a human donor with active COVID-19. The donor label of this sample is uncertain. This chain joins TRBV12-3 or TRBV12-4 and TRBJ2-2, with 8 bases that match TRBD1. The sequenced sample was peripheral blood. Written as DNA, the CDR3 is TGTGCCAGCAGTCCAGGGGGCCACGGGGAGCTGTTTTTT. Encoded protein: CASSPGGHGELFF.